These 6 T cell receptor beta chains share one sample of origin, sequenced in a study of Ad26.COV2.S vaccination and SARS-CoV-2 variants. The treatment denotes: around 19 received Ad26.COV2.S at low or high dose, single or two shots; 5 received placebo; per-sample allocation not given. Sampling took place 63 days after the first vaccine or placebo injection. The repertoire was sequenced with immunoSEQ multiplex PCR; TCRdb's copy has only in-frame clones and lacks some. The table lists about 480,000 clones, around 90% of them singletons. This specimen consisted of peripheral blood, obtained in a trial of Ad26.COV2.S vaccine versus placebo. Receptors originate from a person aged 18-60 years who received the Ad26.COV2.S COVID-19 vaccine or a placebo.

This clone was recorded a few times. CDR3 residues: CASSQDYGVGSPLHF. The CDR3 DNA follows: TGCGCCAGCAGCCAAGATTACGGGGTAGGATCACCCCTCCACTTT. The chain couples TRBV4-1 to TRBJ1-6; no firm D call. Trimming took off 0 bases at V and 10 bases at J, with 13 bases between the two ends. This CDR3 contains 15 residues. The germline V gene has CDR1 MGHRA and CDR2 YSYEKL.

The chain carries TRBV4-3 and TRBJ2-3; no reliable D call. The CDR3 loop spans 11 amino acids. V was clipped by 1 base and J by 6 bases, with 2 bases between them. The germline gives CDR1 LGHNA, CDR2 YSLEER. In DNA, the CDR3 is TGCGCCAGCAGCCAAGGGGATACGCAGTATTTT. Amino acids: CASSQGDTQYF.

The V call is TRBV30, the J call TRBJ2-7; 10 nucleotides line up with TRBD2. Germline V CDR1 and CDR2: GTSNPN, SVGIG (reference sequence). This CDR3 region has 13 residues. V trimming: 5 bases; J trimming: 5 bases; junction bases outside the gene matches: 6. CDR3 in amino acids: CAWASGSKHEQYF. The CDR3 DNA follows: TGTGCCTGGGCTAGCGGGAGCAAGCACGAGCAGTACTTC.

This clone has more than one count but fewer than ten. As DNA, the CDR3 is TGTGCCAGCACCCCTTTTGCTAATTACAATGAGCAGTTCTTC. It is translated as CASTPFANYNEQFF. The chain has TRBV2 and TRBJ2-1; D unclear. V lost 7 bases to trimming and J lost 4 bases, with 14 bases between them. Per the germline V gene, CDR1 is SNHLY and CDR2 is FYNNEI. This CDR3 is 14 amino acids long.

The chain is built from TRBV30 and TRBJ2-7; TRBD1 is a possible D gene (5 bases). Germline V gives CDR1 GTSNPN, CDR2 SVGIG (reference sequence). Trimming pared 2 bases from V and 2 bases from J, leaving 16 bases between. The CDR3 has 15 residues. Here the CDR3 reads CAWSRTSGSAYEQYF. In DNA form, the CDR3 reads TGTGCCTGGAGTCGGACCTCAGGGTCTGCCTACGAGCAGTACTTC.

The gene calls are TRBV6-5 and TRBJ1-1; D unclear. In germline, CDR1 is MNHEY, CDR2 SVGAGI. The CDR3 totals 15 residues. The germline V and J ends were trimmed by 5 bases and 5 bases, with 18 bases remaining between them. The CDR3 here is CASSPTFPLRTEAFF. The CDR3 DNA reads TGTGCCAGCAGTCCGACATTTCCCCTTCGAACTGAAGCTTTCTTT.